This TCR beta chain was identified in a study of spatial heterogeneity in lung cancer. General study findings and limits: At tumor resection, ubiquitous expanded TCRs were detected in blood more often than later.

Single TCR cDNA molecules each had their own unique molecular identifier. TCRdb reanalysed the 5' RACE reads using MiXCR and keeps one entry per CDR3 protein. This sample has more than 10,000 distinct CDR3 sequences, with under 4% found just once. V was trimmed by 6 bases and J by 11 bases, leaving 14 bases between them. Per germline, CDR1 ENHRY and CDR2 SYGVKD. This CDR3 contains 12 residues. Specified time point: sample taken at primary tumor resection. Whole RNA, which was extracted from tumor, nontumor lung tissue or frozen PBMC, was sequenced without any cell sorting. Many counts were recorded for this clonotype. The antigen is not known. This beta chain was picked up by a library intended for alpha chains and is off target, so its count carries little meaning.

Sequenced material: PBMCs, taken at surgery. The chain is built from TRBV10-3 and TRBJ2-1; weak D call: TRBD2 (6 bases). The sequence derives from a male donor with early-stage non-small cell lung cancer. The CDR3 sequence: CAIRNGRDQQFF. The CDR3 DNA sequence: TGTGCCATCAGGAACGGGCGGGATCAGCAGTTCTTC.